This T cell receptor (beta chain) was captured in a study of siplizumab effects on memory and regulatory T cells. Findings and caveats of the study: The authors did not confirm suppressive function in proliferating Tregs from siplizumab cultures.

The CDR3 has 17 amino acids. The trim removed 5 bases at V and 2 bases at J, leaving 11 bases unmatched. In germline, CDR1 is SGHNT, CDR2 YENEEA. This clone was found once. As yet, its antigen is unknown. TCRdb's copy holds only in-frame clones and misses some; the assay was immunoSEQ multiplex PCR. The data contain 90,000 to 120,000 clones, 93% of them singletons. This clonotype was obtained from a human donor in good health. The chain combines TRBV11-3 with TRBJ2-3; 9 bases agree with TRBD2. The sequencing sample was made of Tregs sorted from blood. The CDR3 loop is CASSRRALAGPTDTQYF. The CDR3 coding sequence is TGTGCCAGCAGCCGCAGGGCCCTAGCGGGACCCACAGATACGCAGTATTTT.